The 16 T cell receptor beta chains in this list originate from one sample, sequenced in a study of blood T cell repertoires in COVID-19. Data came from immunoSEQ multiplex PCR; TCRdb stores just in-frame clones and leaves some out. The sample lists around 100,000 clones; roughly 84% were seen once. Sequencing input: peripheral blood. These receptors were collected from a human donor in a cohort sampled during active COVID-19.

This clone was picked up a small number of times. CDR3 region: CATERSSYEQYF. The CDR3, as DNA: TGTGCCACGGAGCGGTCATCCTACGAGCAGTACTTC. The chain uses TRBV10-3 and TRBJ2-7; tentative D call: TRBD2 (5 bases). The CDR3 has 12 amino acids. Trimming took off 10 bases at V and 1 base at J, with 11 bases between the two ends. The germline V gene has CDR1 ENHRY and CDR2 SYGVKD.

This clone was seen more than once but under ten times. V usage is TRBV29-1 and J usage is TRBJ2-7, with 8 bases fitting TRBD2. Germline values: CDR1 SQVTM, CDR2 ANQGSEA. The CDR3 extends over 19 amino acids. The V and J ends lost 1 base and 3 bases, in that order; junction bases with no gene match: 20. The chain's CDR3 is CSVEVGSPSGSGNDYEQYF. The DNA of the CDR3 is TGCAGCGTTGAAGTCGGGTCCCCAAGCGGGAGCGGAAACGACTACGAGCAGTACTTC.

The CDR3 here is CASSLGGGANTEAFF. The DNA for the CDR3 is TGCGCCAGCAGCTTGGGTGGGGGCGCGAACACTGAAGCTTTCTTT. The chain couples TRBV5-1 to TRBJ1-1; D possibly corresponds to TRBD1 (6 bases). Trimming cost V 0 bases and J 1 base, with 10 bases left between them. The CDR3 sequence is 15 residues long. From germline, CDR1 is SGHRS and CDR2 YFSETQ.

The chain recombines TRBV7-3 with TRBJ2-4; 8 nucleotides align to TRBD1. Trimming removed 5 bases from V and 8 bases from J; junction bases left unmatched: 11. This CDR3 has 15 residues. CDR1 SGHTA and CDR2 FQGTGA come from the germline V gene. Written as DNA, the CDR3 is TGTGCCAGCAGCGTACAGACAGGGGCTCGGGACATTCAGTACTTC. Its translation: CASSVQTGARDIQYF.

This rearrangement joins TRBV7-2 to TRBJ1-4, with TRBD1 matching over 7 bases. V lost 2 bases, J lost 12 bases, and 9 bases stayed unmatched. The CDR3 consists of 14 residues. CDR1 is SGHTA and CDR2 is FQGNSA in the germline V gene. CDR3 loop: CASSLRQGSGELFF. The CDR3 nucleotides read TGTGCCAGCAGCTTAAGACAGGGATCAGGCGAACTGTTTTTT.

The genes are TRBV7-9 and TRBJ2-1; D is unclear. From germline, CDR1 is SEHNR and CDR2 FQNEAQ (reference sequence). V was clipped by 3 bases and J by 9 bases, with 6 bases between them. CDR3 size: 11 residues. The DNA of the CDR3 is TGTGCCAGCAGCTTGTATAGTGAGCAGTTCTTC. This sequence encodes CASSLYSEQFF.

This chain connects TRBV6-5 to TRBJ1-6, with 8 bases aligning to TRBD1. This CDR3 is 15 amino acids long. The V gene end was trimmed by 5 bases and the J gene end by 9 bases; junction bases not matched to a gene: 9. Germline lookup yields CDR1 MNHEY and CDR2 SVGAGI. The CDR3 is CASSPRQGRSSPLHF. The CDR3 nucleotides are TGTGCCAGCAGTCCTAGACAGGGGAGGAGTTCACCCCTCCACTTT.

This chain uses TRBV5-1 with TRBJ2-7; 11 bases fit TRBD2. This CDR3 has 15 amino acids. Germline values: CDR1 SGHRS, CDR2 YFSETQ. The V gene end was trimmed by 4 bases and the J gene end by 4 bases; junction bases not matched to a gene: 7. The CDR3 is CASSNGTSGAYEQYF. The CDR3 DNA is TGCGCCAGCAGCAACGGGACTAGCGGAGCGTACGAGCAGTACTTC.

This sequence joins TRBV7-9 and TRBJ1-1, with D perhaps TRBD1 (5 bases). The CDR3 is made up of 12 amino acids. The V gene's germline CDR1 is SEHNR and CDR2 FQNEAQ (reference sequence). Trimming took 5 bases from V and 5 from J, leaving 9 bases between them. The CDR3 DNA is TGTGCCAGCAGCAAGGAGGGGACTGAAGCTTTCTTT. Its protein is CASSKEGTEAFF.

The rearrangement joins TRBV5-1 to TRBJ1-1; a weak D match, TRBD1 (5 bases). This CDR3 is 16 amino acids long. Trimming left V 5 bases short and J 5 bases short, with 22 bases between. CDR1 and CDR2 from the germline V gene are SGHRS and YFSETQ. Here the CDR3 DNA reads TGCGCCAGCAGTTGGAGGGGAAACGCTAGGAGGACTGAAGCTTTCTTT. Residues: CASSWRGNARRTEAFF.

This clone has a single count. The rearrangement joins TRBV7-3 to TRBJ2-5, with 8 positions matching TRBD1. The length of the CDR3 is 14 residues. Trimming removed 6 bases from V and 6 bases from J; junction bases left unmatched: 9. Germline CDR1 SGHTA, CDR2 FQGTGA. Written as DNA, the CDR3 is TGTGCCAGCAGTCATACAGGGGGTTCGAAGACCCAGTACTTC. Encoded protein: CASSHTGGSKTQYF.

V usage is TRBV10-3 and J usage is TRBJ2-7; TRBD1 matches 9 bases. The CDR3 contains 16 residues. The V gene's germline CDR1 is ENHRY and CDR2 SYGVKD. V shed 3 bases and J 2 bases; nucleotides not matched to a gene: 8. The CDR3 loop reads CAISDAGQGRTYEQYF. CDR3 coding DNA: TGTGCCATCAGTGACGCGGGACAGGGTAGGACCTACGAGCAGTACTTC.

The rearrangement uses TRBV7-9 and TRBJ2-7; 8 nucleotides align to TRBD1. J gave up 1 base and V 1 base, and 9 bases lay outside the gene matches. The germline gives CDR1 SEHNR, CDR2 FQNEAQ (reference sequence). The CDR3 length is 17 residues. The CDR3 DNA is TGTGCCAGCAGCTTAGAAACAGGGGGTCCCTTTTCCTACGAGCAGTACTTC. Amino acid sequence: CASSLETGGPFSYEQYF.

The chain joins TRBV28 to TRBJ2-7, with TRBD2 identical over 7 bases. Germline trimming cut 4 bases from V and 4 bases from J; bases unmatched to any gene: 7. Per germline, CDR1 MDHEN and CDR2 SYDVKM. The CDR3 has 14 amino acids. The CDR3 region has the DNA TGTGCCAGCAGTTCGCCGGGCGGGGGATACGAGCAGTACTTC. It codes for CASSSPGGGYEQYF.

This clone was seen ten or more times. The CDR3 loop reads CAGDGSSTLTF. The DNA of the CDR3 is TGTGCCGGAGACGGGAGCTCCACTCTCACCTTC. This rearrangement joins TRBV2 to TRBJ1-2, with D uncertain. CDR3 length: 11 residues. Trimming shortened V by 11 bases and J by 13 bases, and 20 bases separated the two germline ends. Germline V CDR1 and CDR2: SNHLY, FYNNEI.

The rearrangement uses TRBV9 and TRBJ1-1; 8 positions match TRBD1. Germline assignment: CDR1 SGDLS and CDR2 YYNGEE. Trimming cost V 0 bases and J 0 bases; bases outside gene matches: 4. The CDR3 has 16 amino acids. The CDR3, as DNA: TGTGCCAGCAGCGTAGGGACAGGGAGGATGAACACTGAAGCTTTCTTT. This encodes CASSVGTGRMNTEAFF.